The clone carrying this T cell receptor beta chain was seen just once. V was cut by 3 bases and J by 6 bases, with 9 bases left in between. CDR3 length: 13 residues. Germline-derived CDR1 and CDR2 are KGHSH and LQKENI. Method: immunoSEQ multiplex PCR; TCRdb's copy keeps in-frame clones and lacks some. Of under 7,500 clones listed, roughly 84% are singletons. The data belong to a study of chemoradiotherapy in HPV16-positive cancers. The specimen comprised tumor tissue, sampled from a patient who underwent chemoradiotherapy. The rearrangement links TRBV18 to TRBJ1-5; D not certain. This TCR derives from a human donor with HPV-associated anogenital cancer. The CDR3 protein is CASSPGPGQPQHF. The CDR3 DNA is TGTGCCAGCTCACCGGGCCCGGGTCAGCCCCAGCATTTT.